The subject of this entry is one T cell receptor (beta chain). This entry belongs to a study of blood T cell repertoires in COVID-19. Germline CDR1 SGHVS, CDR2 FQNEAQ. The CDR3 is 17 residues long. Germline trimming cut 4 bases from V and 4 bases from J; bases unmatched to any gene: 11. Authors' methods: Amplifying reference gene primers gave estimates of nucleated cell counts. Some clones are missing from TCRdb's copy, which holds only in-frame ones; the method was immunoSEQ multiplex PCR. From that table come the V and J calls and clone size; the DNA was used to work out D and trimming. The top ten clones hold 0.95% of a sample with some 150,000 clones, about nine tenths of them seen once.

Sequencing was done on a sample of peripheral blood. The chain has TRBV7-8 and TRBJ2-7; 12 nucleotides align to TRBD2. The receptor was isolated from a woman aged 45-65 years with acute or convalescent COVID-19. CDR3 sequence reads: CASSSSILAGGRYEQYF. The DNA of the CDR3 is TGTGCCAGCAGCTCCTCAATACTAGCGGGGGGACGGTACGAGCAGTACTTC.